The table lists the clone carrying this TCR beta chain with many counts. Amplified TCR beta CDR3 regions were obtained using RNA transcripts as template. HTBI-primed RT-PCR formed the first round, and a multiplex PCR formed the second. MiXCR, applied by TCRdb to the multiplex PCR reads, yields one record per CDR3 protein. The sample includes 200,000 to 250,000 distinct CDR3 sequences, about a fifth seen only once; the top ten take 35% to 55%. This CDR3 has 14 amino acids. The germline V gene encodes CDR1 LNHNV and CDR2 YYDKDF (reference sequence). V lost 4 bases and J 4 bases, leaving 11 bases between the germline ends. This entry belongs to a study of Graves' ophthalmopathy and Graves' hyperthyroidism. Study as a whole: At the time of initial diagnosis and before any treatment, peripheral blood was collected.

The sequence came from a woman between 50 and 59 years old with Graves' ophthalmopathy. This rearrangement joins TRBV15 to TRBJ1-3; the D is unclear. Sample: peripheral blood. The CDR3 protein is CATSIGSSGNTIYF. The CDR3 region has the DNA TGTGCCACCAGCATAGGGTCGTCGGGAAACACCATATATTTT. The full variable domain, with the rest looked up from reference TRBV15 and TRBJ1-3, is DAMVIQNPRYQVTQFGKPVTLSCSQTLNHNVMYWYQQKSSQAPKLLFHYYDKDFNNEADTPDNFQSRRPNTSFCFLDIRSPGLGDTAMYLCATSIGSSGNTIYFGEGSWLTVV.